These 3 T cell receptor beta chains were sequenced from one sample in a study of shared clonotypes between healthy human individuals. The naive CD8 subset, CD45RO-negative cells positively selected for CCR7, excluded terminally differentiated effector memory CD45RA+ cells. Only in-frame clones appear in the TCRdb table, and some are missing; sequencing was by immunoSEQ multiplex PCR. Of around 1,900,000 clones in the sample, 93% are singletons; the top ten hold around 1.7%. Sequenced material: naive CD8+ T cells from PBMCs. Receptors originate from a man aged 18 to 29 in good health. Some clones in this sample may be carry-over from other donors' samples.

The chain links TRBV5-4 to TRBJ2-1; 11 nucleotides agree with TRBD2. Germline V lookup: CDR1 SGHNT, CDR2 YYREEE (reference sequence). The CDR3 spans 16 residues. V shed 0 bases, J shed 5 bases, and the junction held 4 bases outside the gene matches. CDR3 loop: CASSLVAGGPNNEQFF. The DNA of the CDR3 is TGTGCCAGCAGCTTGGTAGCGGGAGGGCCCAACAATGAGCAGTTCTTC.

The J gene is TRBJ2-6, the V gene TRBV28; D uncertain. There are 18 residues in the CDR3. Between the trimmed V and J ends, which lost 5 bases and 4 bases, there was a span of 21 bases. Germline V gene data show CDR1 as MDHEN and CDR2 as SYDVKM. CDR3 DNA sequence: TGTGCCAGCAGTCCGACCACATACATAACTCCAGGGGCCAACGTCCTGACTTTC. Its protein product is CASSPTTYITPGANVLTF. The complete variable domain, with remaining parts taken from reference TRBV28 and TRBJ2-6, reads DVKVTQSSRYLVKRTGEKVFLECVQDMDHENMFWYRQDPGLGLRLIYFSYDVKMKEKGDIPEGYSVSREKKERFSLILESASTNQTSMYLCASSPTTYITPGANVLTFGAGSRLTVL.

This rearrangement joins TRBV7-6 to TRBJ2-1, with TRBD1 matching over 11 bases. Germline trimming cut 4 bases from V and 7 bases from J; bases unmatched to any gene: 12. Germline CDR1 SGHVS, CDR2 FNYEAQ. There are 17 residues in the CDR3. Written as DNA, the CDR3 is TGTGCCAGCAGCTCACCCGGGACAGGGGGGATAAGAAATGAGCAGTTCTTC. The encoded protein is CASSSPGTGGIRNEQFF.